This is a list of T cell receptor beta chains from one sample in a study of blood T cell repertoires in COVID-19. Method: immunoSEQ multiplex PCR; TCRdb's copy keeps in-frame clones and lacks some. The sample holds some 300,000 clones, roughly 88% seen once. Source material: peripheral blood. The origin of the receptors is a young woman who had recovered from COVID-19. Each CDR3 is given with its conserved first and last residue. The D gene is left open where the match is weak. The size of a clone is reported for some rows only, either as once, few or many, or as a class for expanded clones.

NA	TRBD1	TRBV19	TRBJ1-1	CASSLGQGAVTEAFF	TGTGCCAGTAGTTTGGGACAGGGGGCTGTCACTGAAGCTTTCTTT
NA	TRBD2	TRBV6-1	TRBJ2-1	CASSEGLAGGREQFF	TGTGCCAGCAGTGAGGGACTAGCGGGGGGGCGTGAGCAGTTCTTC
NA	NA	TRBV9	TRBJ1-1	CASSVEGVGTEAFF	TGTGCCAGCAGCGTTGAGGGGGTAGGGACTGAAGCTTTCTTT
NA	TRBD1	TRBV7-6	TRBJ1-4	CASSYRTGGFGEKLFF	TGTGCCAGCAGCTACCGCACAGGGGGATTCGGTGAAAAACTGTTTTTT
NA	NA	TRBV7-2	TRBJ2-5	CASSLVAWGRRSETQYF	TGTGCCAGCAGCTTGGTGGCTTGGGGGCGCAGGAGTGAGACCCAGTACTTC
NA	NA	TRBV5-1	TRBJ2-1	CASSLRNWSNEQFF	TGCGCCAGCAGCTTACGTAACTGGAGTAATGAGCAGTTCTTC
NA	NA	TRBV20-1	TRBJ1-5	CSASGAANQPQHF	TGCAGTGCTAGTGGGGCAGCCAATCAGCCCCAGCATTTT
once	TRBD2	TRBV10-3	TRBJ2-1	CAISERTSNEQFF	TGTGCCATCAGTGAAAGGACTAGCAATGAGCAGTTCTTC
NA	NA	TRBV27	TRBJ1-5	CASSPLSNGQPQHF	TGTGCCAGCAGCCCCCTCTCAAACGGGCAGCCCCAGCATTTT
once	TRBD2	TRBV29-1	TRBJ2-1	CSARTSGGYNEQFF	TGCAGCGCACGGACTAGCGGGGGTTACAATGAGCAGTTCTTC
once	NA	TRBV11-2	TRBJ2-1	CASSLRLGALLVDEQFF	TGTGCCAGCAGCTTAAGATTAGGGGCCTTACTGGTCGATGAGCAGTTCTTC
NA	NA	TRBV5-1	TRBJ1-2	CASSFGQTAMHGYTF	TGCGCCAGCAGCTTCGGACAGACTGCCATGCATGGCTACACCTTC
NA	TRBD1	TRBV5-1	TRBJ2-6	CASSQGVAISGANVLTF	TGCGCCAGCAGCCAGGGGGTTGCGATCTCTGGGGCCAACGTCCTGACTTTC
NA	TRBD1	TRBV3-1/TRBV3-2	TRBJ1-3	CASSKGQGYSGNTIYF	TGTGCCAGCAGCAAAGGACAGGGATACTCTGGAAACACCATATATTTT
NA	TRBD1	TRBV10-3	TRBJ1-1	CAISEYDRGNTEAFF	TGTGCCATCAGTGAGTACGACAGGGGGAACACTGAAGCTTTCTTT
NA	TRBD1	TRBV2	TRBJ1-1	CASGRDRKNTEAFF	TGTGCCAGCGGACGGGACAGGAAGAACACTGAAGCTTTCTTT
NA	TRBD2	TRBV7-2	TRBJ2-7	CASSLVSAGDSYEQYF	TGTGCCAGCAGCTTAGTATCAGCGGGGGACTCCTACGAGCAGTACTTC
NA	NA	TRBV28	TRBJ2-7	CASRGAFDSYEQYF	TGTGCCAGCAGGGGGGCCTTCGACTCCTACGAGCAGTACTTC
NA	NA	TRBV28	TRBJ1-2	CASRGQGNYGYTF	TGTGCCAGCAGAGGCCAGGGTAACTATGGCTACACCTTC
NA	NA	TRBV19	TRBJ2-3	CASTNDGGTDTQYF	TGTGCCAGTACTAATGACGGGGGCACAGATACGCAGTATTTT
NA	NA	TRBV6-5	TRBJ1-6	CASSYSAGVSPLHF	TGTGCCAGCTCTTATTCAGCGGGTGTTTCACCCCTCCACTTT
NA	NA	TRBV7-2	TRBJ2-5	CASSLEVRETQYF	TGTGCCAGCAGCTTAGAAGTGAGGGAGACCCAGTACTTC
NA	TRBD2	TRBV28	TRBJ2-5	CASSPGLAGGGETQYF	TGTGCCAGCAGTCCGGGACTAGCGGGGGGAGGAGAGACCCAGTACTTC
NA	NA	TRBV28	TRBJ1-1	CASSLGRIRNTEAFF	TGTGCCAGCAGTTTGGGCAGAATTAGAAACACTGAAGCTTTCTTT
once	NA	TRBV12-3/TRBV12-4	TRBJ2-7	CASSFASAEQYF	TGTGCCAGCAGTTTTGCGTCCGCCGAGCAGTACTTC
NA	TRBD1	TRBV7-3	TRBJ2-1	CASSFTGGSYNEQFF	TGTGCCAGCAGCTTTACAGGGGGCTCCTACAATGAGCAGTTCTTC
NA	TRBD2	TRBV6-5	TRBJ2-3	CASSYRLAPDTQYF	TGTGCCAGCAGTTACCGACTAGCGCCAGATACGCAGTATTTT
once	NA	TRBV4-3	TRBJ2-1	CASSQDLAANEQFF	TGCGCCAGCAGCCAAGATCTCGCGGCGAATGAGCAGTTCTTC
NA	NA	TRBV27	TRBJ2-3	CASRIQGSADTQYF	TGTGCCAGCAGGATACAGGGTTCGGCAGATACGCAGTATTTT
NA	NA	TRBV4-3	TRBJ2-4	CGQPGLPLAKNIQYF	TGCGGACAGCCAGGGCTACCGCTAGCCAAAAACATTCAGTACTTC
NA	NA	TRBV5-1	TRBJ2-7	CASRIANEVAEQYF	TGCGCCAGCCGAATAGCTAACGAGGTGGCCGAGCAGTACTTC
NA	NA	TRBV11-2	TRBJ1-1	CASSLAGRNTEAFF	TGTGCCAGCAGCTTAGCAGGCAGGAACACTGAAGCTTTCTTT
NA	NA	TRBV30	TRBJ1-1	CAWSVGPGMNTEAFF	TGTGCCTGGAGTGTAGGTCCAGGCATGAACACTGAAGCTTTCTTT
NA	NA	TRBV7-6	TRBJ1-3	CASSLAAGGDDGNTIYF	TGTGCCAGCAGCTTAGCGGCGGGGGGTGATGATGGAAACACCATATATTTT
once	TRBD1	TRBV5-1	TRBJ1-6	CASSFTFQGAGSPLHF	TGCGCCAGCAGCTTTACGTTTCAGGGGGCTGGTTCACCCCTCCACTTT
few	TRBD1	TRBV30	TRBJ1-5	CAWSEGTGGRDQPQHF	TGTGCCTGGAGTGAGGGGACAGGGGGCCGGGATCAGCCCCAGCATTTT
few	NA	TRBV5-5	TRBJ1-1	CASSFNPSSLKPNTEAFF	TGTGCCAGCAGCTTTAATCCGTCGTCCCTAAAGCCGAACACTGAAGCTTTCTTT
once	TRBD1	TRBV18	TRBJ1-3	CASSSQTGSSGNTIYF	TGTGCCAGCTCATCACAGACAGGGAGCTCTGGAAACACCATATATTTT
few	NA	TRBV7-9	TRBJ2-7	CASSSQGFEQYF	TGTGCCAGCAGCTCACAGGGCTTCGAGCAGTACTTC
NA	NA	TRBV5-4	TRBJ1-3	CASSLSGSGNTIYF	TGTGCCAGCAGCTTATCGGGCTCTGGAAACACCATATATTTT
NA	TRBD2	TRBV6-2/TRBV6-3	TRBJ2-3	CASSSPNGRGATDTQYF	TGTGCCAGCAGTTCCCCGAACGGGCGGGGGGCGACAGATACGCAGTATTTT
NA	NA	TRBV5-1	TRBJ1-2	CASSRTGLGYGYTF	TGCGCCAGCAGCCGCACAGGGTTGGGCTATGGCTACACCTTC
NA	TRBD1	TRBV25-1	TRBJ1-2	CASSEGTAYYGYTF	TGTGCCAGCAGTGAAGGGACAGCCTACTATGGCTACACCTTC
NA	NA	TRBV6-5	TRBJ2-1	CASTFPGGSFGEQFF	TGTGCCAGCACCTTCCCGGGGGGCTCCTTTGGTGAGCAGTTCTTC
few	TRBD1	TRBV7-8	TRBJ1-1	CASSLRDRDPEAFF	TGTGCCAGCAGCTTAAGAGACAGGGACCCTGAAGCTTTCTTT
NA	NA	TRBV5-6	TRBJ1-5	CASSLKAQGANQPQHF	TGTGCCAGCAGCTTAAAGGCACAGGGCGCCAATCAGCCCCAGCATTTT
NA	NA	TRBV7-6	TRBJ2-7	CASSFGTSDEQYF	TGTGCCAGCAGCTTTGGGACATCCGACGAGCAGTACTTC
NA	NA	TRBV5-4	TRBJ1-5	CASSLGGNSNQPQHF	TGTGCCAGCAGCTTGGGAGGGAATAGCAATCAGCCCCAGCATTTT
NA	NA	TRBV6-2/TRBV6-3	TRBJ1-6	CASSYREPKPPYNSPLHF	TGTGCCAGCAGTTACCGGGAGCCTAAACCTCCTTATAATTCACCCCTCCACTTT
NA	TRBD1	TRBV29-1	TRBJ1-1	CSGADRANTEAFF	TGCAGCGGCGCGGACAGGGCCAACACTGAAGCTTTCTTT
NA	NA	TRBV6-2/TRBV6-3	TRBJ2-3	CASSSWTGSGDTQYF	TGTGCCAGCAGTTCTTGGACTGGGTCAGGCGATACGCAGTATTTT
NA	NA	TRBV4-1	TRBJ2-7	CASSRISLSSYEQYF	TGCGCCAGCAGCCGTATATCCTTGTCGTCCTACGAGCAGTACTTC
few	NA	TRBV28	TRBJ1-3	CASSAIGSAGNTIYF	TGTGCCAGCAGCGCTATCGGCAGCGCTGGAAACACCATATATTTT
NA	TRBD1	TRBV3-1/TRBV3-2	TRBJ1-1	CASSRWDRATEAFF	TGTGCCAGCAGCCGCTGGGACAGGGCAACTGAAGCTTTCTTT
NA	NA	TRBV3-1/TRBV3-2	TRBJ2-3	CASSQDRGAETDTQYF	TGTGCCAGCAGCCAAGATCGGGGGGCCGAGACAGATACGCAGTATTTT
few	NA	TRBV5-4	TRBJ1-2	CASSSQRYGYTF	TGTGCCAGCAGTAGCCAGCGATATGGCTACACCTTC
NA	NA	TRBV9	TRBJ2-3	CASSVAGVSTDTQYF	TGTGCCAGCAGCGTAGCGGGGGTTAGCACAGATACGCAGTATTTT